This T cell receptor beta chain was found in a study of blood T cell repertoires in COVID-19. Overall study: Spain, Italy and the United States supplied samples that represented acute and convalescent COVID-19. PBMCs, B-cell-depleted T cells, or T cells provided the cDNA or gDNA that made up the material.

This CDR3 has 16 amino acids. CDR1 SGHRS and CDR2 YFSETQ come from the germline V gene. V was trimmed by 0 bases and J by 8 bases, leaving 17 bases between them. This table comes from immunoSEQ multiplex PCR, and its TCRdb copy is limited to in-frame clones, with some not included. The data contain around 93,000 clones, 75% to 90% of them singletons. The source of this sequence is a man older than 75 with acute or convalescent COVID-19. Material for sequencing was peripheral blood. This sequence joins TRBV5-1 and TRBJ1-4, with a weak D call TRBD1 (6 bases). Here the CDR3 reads CASSLASGGGGEKLFF. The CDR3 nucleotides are TGCGCCAGCAGCTTGGCGTCTGGGGGCGGAGGCGAAAAACTGTTTTTT.